The rows below give T cell receptor beta chains drawn from one sample of a study of cytomegalovirus exposure and HLA in healthy donors. Data came from immunoSEQ multiplex PCR; TCRdb stores just in-frame clones and leaves some out. This sample's table has roughly 64,000 clones. Sequencing was carried out using PBMCs. These receptors came from a woman under 30 in good health and CMV-seronegative. Both conserved end residues are part of each CDR3. Fields, in order: D gene, J gene, V gene, CDR3 protein, CDR3 DNA. A D gene is named only where the DNA matches it firmly.

d_call: -; j_call: TRBJ1-2; v_call: TRBV2; cdr3_aa: CASSETENYGYTF; cdr3_nt: TGTGCCAGCAGTGAGACAGAAAACTATGGCTACACCTTC
d_call: TRBD1; j_call: TRBJ2-7; v_call: TRBV7-8; cdr3_aa: CASSGGQSGAYEQYF; cdr3_nt: TGTGCCAGCAGCGGGGGACAGAGCGGTGCCTACGAGCAGTACTTC
d_call: TRBD2; j_call: TRBJ2-1; v_call: TRBV5-6; cdr3_aa: CASRGLAGEPRRDEQFF; cdr3_nt: TGTGCCAGCAGGGGACTAGCGGGAGAACCCCGTAGGGATGAGCAGTTCTTC
d_call: -; j_call: TRBJ2-5; v_call: TRBV9; cdr3_aa: CASSVGGTIWETQYF; cdr3_nt: TGTGCCAGCAGCGTAGGAGGAACCATTTGGGAGACCCAGTACTTC
d_call: -; j_call: TRBJ1-5; v_call: TRBV23-1; cdr3_aa: CASTTGRLRNQPQHF; cdr3_nt: TGCGCCAGCACCACGGGGAGGCTGAGGAATCAGCCCCAGCATTTT
d_call: -; j_call: TRBJ2-7; v_call: TRBV2; cdr3_aa: CASSEDRASGEQYF; cdr3_nt: TGTGCCAGCAGTGAAGACCGGGCGAGCGGCGAGCAGTACTTC
d_call: TRBD1; j_call: TRBJ1-1; v_call: TRBV13; cdr3_aa: CASSQRAGQGALDTEAFF; cdr3_nt: TGTGCCAGCAGTCAAAGGGCGGGACAGGGGGCACTGGACACTGAAGCTTTCTTT
d_call: -; j_call: TRBJ1-6; v_call: TRBV4-1; cdr3_aa: CASSLQSSYNSPLHF; cdr3_nt: TGCGCCAGCAGCCTACAGAGCTCCTATAATTCACCCCTCCACTTT
d_call: TRBD2; j_call: TRBJ2-3; v_call: TRBV19; cdr3_aa: CASSSSGIQADTQYF; cdr3_nt: TGTGCCAGTAGTAGTAGCGGGATACAGGCTGATACGCAGTATTTT
d_call: TRBD2; j_call: TRBJ2-2; v_call: TRBV5-1; cdr3_aa: CASSARTSGGSGELFF; cdr3_nt: TGCGCCAGCAGCGCCCGCACTAGCGGGGGATCCGGGGAGCTGTTTTTT
d_call: -; j_call: TRBJ1-3; v_call: TRBV19; cdr3_aa: CASSPQGLRGNTIYF; cdr3_nt: TGTGCCAGTAGTCCCCAGGGTTTGAGAGGAAACACCATATATTTT
d_call: TRBD2; j_call: TRBJ2-7; v_call: TRBV28; cdr3_aa: CAASGTSGYEQYF; cdr3_nt: TGTGCTGCCTCTGGGACTAGCGGCTACGAGCAGTACTTC
d_call: TRBD1; j_call: TRBJ2-2; v_call: TRBV2; cdr3_aa: CASKETGATGELFF; cdr3_nt: TGTGCCAGCAAGGAGACAGGGGCTACCGGGGAGCTGTTTTTT
d_call: -; j_call: TRBJ1-1; v_call: TRBV11-1; cdr3_aa: CASSLSPRNTEAFF; cdr3_nt: TGTGCCAGCAGCTTATCCCCCAGGAACACTGAAGCTTTCTTT
d_call: -; j_call: TRBJ1-2; v_call: TRBV29-1; cdr3_aa: CSVEDPGTHTF; cdr3_nt: TGCAGCGTTGAAGATCCGGGTACACACACCTTC
d_call: -; j_call: TRBJ2-1; v_call: TRBV25-1; cdr3_aa: CASSDARDPDEQFF; cdr3_nt: TGTGCCAGCAGTGATGCCAGGGATCCCGATGAGCAGTTCTTC
d_call: -; j_call: TRBJ2-2; v_call: TRBV9; cdr3_aa: CASSAGQTTGELFF; cdr3_nt: TGTGCCAGCAGCGCAGGACAGACCACCGGGGAGCTGTTTTTT
d_call: TRBD1; j_call: TRBJ1-1; v_call: TRBV4-2; cdr3_aa: CASSQPIPTGAPRTEAFF; cdr3_nt: TGTGCCAGCAGCCAACCTATCCCGACAGGGGCCCCGAGAACTGAAGCTTTCTTT
d_call: TRBD1; j_call: TRBJ2-7; v_call: TRBV30; cdr3_aa: CAWSAGQGAYEQYF; cdr3_nt: TGTGCCTGGAGTGCCGGACAGGGGGCCTACGAGCAGTACTTC
d_call: -; j_call: TRBJ1-4; v_call: TRBV5-1; cdr3_aa: CASSSQGGTNEKLFF; cdr3_nt: TGCGCCAGCAGCTCTCAGGGAGGCACTAATGAAAAACTGTTTTTT
d_call: TRBD2; j_call: TRBJ2-2; v_call: TRBV5-1; cdr3_aa: CASSSDLAGGNTGELFF; cdr3_nt: TGCGCCAGCAGCTCCGATCTAGCGGGGGGGAACACCGGGGAGCTGTTTTTT
d_call: TRBD2; j_call: TRBJ2-7; v_call: TRBV29-1; cdr3_aa: CSVVPSGRFEQYF; cdr3_nt: TGCAGCGTTGTACCTAGCGGGAGGTTCGAGCAGTACTTC
d_call: -; j_call: TRBJ1-2; v_call: TRBV20-1; cdr3_aa: CSASPGYGYTF; cdr3_nt: TGCAGTGCTAGTCCAGGGTATGGCTACACCTTC
d_call: TRBD1; j_call: TRBJ2-7; v_call: TRBV5-6; cdr3_aa: CASSSTGTGAYEQYF; cdr3_nt: TGTGCCAGCAGCTCTACCGGGACAGGGGCCTACGAGCAGTACTTC
d_call: -; j_call: TRBJ2-7; v_call: TRBV30; cdr3_aa: CAWSFGTLYEQYF; cdr3_nt: TGTGCCTGGAGTTTTGGGACACTCTACGAGCAGTACTTC
d_call: -; j_call: TRBJ1-4; v_call: TRBV5-1; cdr3_aa: CASRMGRATNEKLFF; cdr3_nt: TGCGCCAGCAGGATGGGGCGTGCAACTAATGAAAAACTGTTTTTT
d_call: -; j_call: TRBJ2-7; v_call: TRBV19; cdr3_aa: CASSDGGPSFYEQYF; cdr3_nt: TGTGCCAGTAGTGACGGGGGGCCGAGTTTCTACGAGCAGTACTTC
d_call: -; j_call: TRBJ1-2; v_call: TRBV6-5; cdr3_aa: CASSRGGGIGYTF; cdr3_nt: TGTGCCAGCAGCCGCGGGGGTGGGATTGGCTACACCTTC
d_call: -; j_call: TRBJ1-1; v_call: TRBV5-4; cdr3_aa: CASTAGGNTEAFF; cdr3_nt: TGTGCCAGCACCGCGGGGGGAAACACTGAAGCTTTCTTT
d_call: TRBD1; j_call: TRBJ2-3; v_call: TRBV25-1; cdr3_aa: CASSEPQDRGEQYF; cdr3_nt: TGTGCCAGCAGTGAGCCCCAAGACAGGGGTGAGCAGTATTTT
d_call: TRBD1; j_call: TRBJ1-2; v_call: TRBV7-8; cdr3_aa: CASSLVVGGQVDGYTF; cdr3_nt: TGTGCCAGCAGCTTAGTAGTTGGCGGACAGGTGGATGGCTACACCTTC
d_call: TRBD1; j_call: TRBJ2-3; v_call: TRBV10-3; cdr3_aa: CAIRDRGRTDKQYF; cdr3_nt: TGTGCCATCAGGGACAGGGGAAGGACAGATAAGCAGTATTTT